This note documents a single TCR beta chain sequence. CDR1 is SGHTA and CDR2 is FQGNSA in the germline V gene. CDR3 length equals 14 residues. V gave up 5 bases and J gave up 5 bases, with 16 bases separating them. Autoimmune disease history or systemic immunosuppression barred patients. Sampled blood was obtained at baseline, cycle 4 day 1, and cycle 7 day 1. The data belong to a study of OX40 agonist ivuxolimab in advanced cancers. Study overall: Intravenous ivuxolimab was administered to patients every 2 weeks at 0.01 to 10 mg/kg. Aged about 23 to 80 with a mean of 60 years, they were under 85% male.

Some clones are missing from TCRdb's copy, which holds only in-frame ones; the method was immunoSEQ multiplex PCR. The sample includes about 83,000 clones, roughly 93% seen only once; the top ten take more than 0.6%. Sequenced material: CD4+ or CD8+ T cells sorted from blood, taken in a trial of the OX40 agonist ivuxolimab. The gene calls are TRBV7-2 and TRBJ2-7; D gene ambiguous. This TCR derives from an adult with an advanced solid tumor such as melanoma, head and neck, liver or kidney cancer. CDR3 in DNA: TGTGCCAGCAGCCCCCTTTGGCGTCAGGACGAGCAGTACTTC. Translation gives CASSPLWRQDEQYF.